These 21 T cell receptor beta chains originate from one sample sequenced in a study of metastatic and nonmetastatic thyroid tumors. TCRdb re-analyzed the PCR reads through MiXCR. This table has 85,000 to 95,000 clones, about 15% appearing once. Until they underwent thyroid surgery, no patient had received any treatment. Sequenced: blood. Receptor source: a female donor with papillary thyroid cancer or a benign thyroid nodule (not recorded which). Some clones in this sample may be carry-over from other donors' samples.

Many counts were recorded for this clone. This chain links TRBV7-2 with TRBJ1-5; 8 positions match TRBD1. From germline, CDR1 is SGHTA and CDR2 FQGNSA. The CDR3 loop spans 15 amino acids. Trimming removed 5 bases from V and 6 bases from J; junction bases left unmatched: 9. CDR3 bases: TGTGCCAGCAGCGCAGGGACAGGTTGGGGTCAGCCCCAGCATTTT. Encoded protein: CASSAGTGWGQPQHF.

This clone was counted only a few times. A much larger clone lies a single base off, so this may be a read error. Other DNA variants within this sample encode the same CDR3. The CDR3 loop reads CASTKGRGGLTGELFF. The CDR3 DNA reads TGTGCCAGCACTAAGGGGCGTGGGGGCCTCACCGGGGAGCTGTTTTTT. The rearrangement uses TRBV6-1 and TRBJ2-2; possibly TRBD1 for D (6 bases). Deletions cut 7 bases from V and 4 bases from J, with 19 bases between. CDR3 size: 16 residues. Per the germline V gene, CDR1 is MNHNS and CDR2 is SASEGT.

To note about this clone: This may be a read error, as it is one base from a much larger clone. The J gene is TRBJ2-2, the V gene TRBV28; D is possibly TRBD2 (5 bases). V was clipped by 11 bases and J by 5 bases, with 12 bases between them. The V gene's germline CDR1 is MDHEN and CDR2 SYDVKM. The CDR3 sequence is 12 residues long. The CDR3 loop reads CAAGASTGELFF. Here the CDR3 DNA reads TGTGCCGCGGGCGCGTCAACCGGGGAGCTGTTTTTT. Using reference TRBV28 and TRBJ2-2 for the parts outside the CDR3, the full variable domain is DVKVTQSSRYLVKRTGEKVFLECVQDMDHENMFWYRQDPGLGLRLIYFSYDVKMKEKGDIPEGYSVSREKKERFSLILESASTNQTSMYLCAAGASTGELFFGEGSRLTVL.

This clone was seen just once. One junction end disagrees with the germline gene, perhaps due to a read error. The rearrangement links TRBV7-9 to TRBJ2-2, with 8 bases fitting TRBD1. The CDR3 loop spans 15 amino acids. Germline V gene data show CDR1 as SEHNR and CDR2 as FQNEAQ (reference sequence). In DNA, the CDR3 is TGTGCCAGCAGGTCGGGACAGGCGAACACCGCGGAGCTGTTTTTT. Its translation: CASRSGQANTAELFF.

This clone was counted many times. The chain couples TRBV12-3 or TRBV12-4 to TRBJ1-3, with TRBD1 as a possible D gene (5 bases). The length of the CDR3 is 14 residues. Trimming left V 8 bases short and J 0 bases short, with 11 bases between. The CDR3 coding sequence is TGTGCCAGCGGGCACGGGGGCTCTGGAAACACCATATATTTT. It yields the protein CASGHGGSGNTIYF.

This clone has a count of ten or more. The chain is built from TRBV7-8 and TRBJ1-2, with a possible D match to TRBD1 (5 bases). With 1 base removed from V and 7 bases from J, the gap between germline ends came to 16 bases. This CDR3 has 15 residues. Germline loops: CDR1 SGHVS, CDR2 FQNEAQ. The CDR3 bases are TGTGCCAGCAGCTTAGACAGGCGGAGGGAGGGTGGCTACACCTTC. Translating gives CASSLDRRREGGYTF.

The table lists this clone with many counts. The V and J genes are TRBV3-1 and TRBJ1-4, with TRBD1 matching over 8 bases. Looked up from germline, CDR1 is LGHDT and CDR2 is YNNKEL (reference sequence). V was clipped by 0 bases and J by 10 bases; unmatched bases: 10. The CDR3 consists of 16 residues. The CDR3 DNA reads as TGTGCCAGCAGCCAAGATAGAGGACAGGGTATTGGAAAACTGTTTTTT. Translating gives CASSQDRGQGIGKLFF.

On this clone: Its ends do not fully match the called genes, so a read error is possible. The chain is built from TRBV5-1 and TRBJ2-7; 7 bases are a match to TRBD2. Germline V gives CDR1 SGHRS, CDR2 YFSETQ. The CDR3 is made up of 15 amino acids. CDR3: CASSTIGGNAYEKYF. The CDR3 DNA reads TGCGCCAGCAGCACCATCGGGGGGAACGCATACGAGAAGTACTTC.

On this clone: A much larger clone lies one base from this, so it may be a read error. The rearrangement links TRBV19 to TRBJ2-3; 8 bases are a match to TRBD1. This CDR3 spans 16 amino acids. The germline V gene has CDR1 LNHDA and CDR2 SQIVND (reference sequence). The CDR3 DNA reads TGTGCCAGTAGTATAGCCGCAGGGGGCCGAACAGATAAGCAGTATTTT. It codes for CASSIAAGGRTDKQYF.

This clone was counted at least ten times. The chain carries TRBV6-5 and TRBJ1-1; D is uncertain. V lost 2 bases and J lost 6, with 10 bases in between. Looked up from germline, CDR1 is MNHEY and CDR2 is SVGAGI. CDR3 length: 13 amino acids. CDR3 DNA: TGTGCCAGCAGTTACGTCGGAAGCCCTGAAGCTTTCTTT. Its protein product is CASSYVGSPEAFF.

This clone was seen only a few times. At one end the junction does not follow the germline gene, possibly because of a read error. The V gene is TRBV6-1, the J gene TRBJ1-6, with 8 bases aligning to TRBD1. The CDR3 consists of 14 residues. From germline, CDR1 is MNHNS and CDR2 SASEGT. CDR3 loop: CGSKEDRANSHLHF. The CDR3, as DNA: TGTGGCAGTAAAGAGGACAGGGCGAATTCACACCTCCACTTT.

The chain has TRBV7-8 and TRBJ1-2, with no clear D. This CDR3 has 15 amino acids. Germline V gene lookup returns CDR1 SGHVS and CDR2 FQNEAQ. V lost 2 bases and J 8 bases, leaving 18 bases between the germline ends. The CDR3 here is CASSLTRTASEGYTF. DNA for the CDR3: TGTGCCAGCAGCTTAACCCGGACCGCCTCAGAAGGCTACACCTTC.

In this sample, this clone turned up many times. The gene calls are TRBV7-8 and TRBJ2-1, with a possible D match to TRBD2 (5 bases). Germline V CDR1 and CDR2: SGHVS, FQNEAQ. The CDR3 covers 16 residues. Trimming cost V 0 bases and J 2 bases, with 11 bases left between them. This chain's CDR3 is CASSLARVSTYNEQFF. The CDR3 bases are TGTGCCAGCAGCTTAGCGCGGGTCAGCACCTACAATGAGCAGTTCTTC.

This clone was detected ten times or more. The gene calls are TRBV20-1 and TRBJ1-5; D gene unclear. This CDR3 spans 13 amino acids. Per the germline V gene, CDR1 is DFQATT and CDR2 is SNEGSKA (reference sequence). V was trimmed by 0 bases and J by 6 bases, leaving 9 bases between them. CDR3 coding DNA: TGCAGTGCTAGAGACAGGCCGGGTCAGCCCCAGCATTTT. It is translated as CSARDRPGQPQHF.

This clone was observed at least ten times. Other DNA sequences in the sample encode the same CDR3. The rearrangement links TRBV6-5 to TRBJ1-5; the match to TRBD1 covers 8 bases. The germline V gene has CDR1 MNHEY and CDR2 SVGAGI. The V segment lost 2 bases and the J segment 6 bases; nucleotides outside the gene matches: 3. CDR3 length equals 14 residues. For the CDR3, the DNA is TGTGCCAGCAGTTACACAGGGGGGAGTCAGCCCCAGCATTTT. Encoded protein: CASSYTGGSQPQHF.

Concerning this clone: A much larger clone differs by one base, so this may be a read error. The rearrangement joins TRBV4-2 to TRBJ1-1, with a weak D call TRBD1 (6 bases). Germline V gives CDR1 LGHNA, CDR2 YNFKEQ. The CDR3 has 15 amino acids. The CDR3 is CANSQEPGQNTEAFF. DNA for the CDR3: TGTGCCAACAGCCAAGAGCCGGGACAGAACACTGAAGCTTTCTTT.

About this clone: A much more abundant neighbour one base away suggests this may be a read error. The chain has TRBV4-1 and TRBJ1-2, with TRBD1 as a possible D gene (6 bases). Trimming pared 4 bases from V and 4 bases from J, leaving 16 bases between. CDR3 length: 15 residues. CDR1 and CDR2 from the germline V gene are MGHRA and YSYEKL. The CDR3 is CASSLSRDMTYGYTF. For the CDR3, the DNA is TGCGCCAGCAGCCTCTCGAGGGACATGACCTATGGCTACACCTTC.

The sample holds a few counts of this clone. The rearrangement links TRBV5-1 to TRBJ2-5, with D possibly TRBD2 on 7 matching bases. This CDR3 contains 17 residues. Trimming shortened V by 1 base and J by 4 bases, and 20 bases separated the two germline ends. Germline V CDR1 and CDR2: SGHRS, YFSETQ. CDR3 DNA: TGCGCCAGCAGCTTGTGGGGCTCCGGCGGGGGCGGAGAGACCCAGTACTTC. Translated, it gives CASSLWGSGGGGETQYF.

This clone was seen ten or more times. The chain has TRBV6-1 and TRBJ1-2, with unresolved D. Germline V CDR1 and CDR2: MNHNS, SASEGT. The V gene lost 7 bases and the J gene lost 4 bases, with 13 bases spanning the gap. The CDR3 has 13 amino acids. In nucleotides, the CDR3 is TGTGCCAGCATGTCTGAGGCGAGCTATGGCTACACCTTC. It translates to CASMSEASYGYTF.

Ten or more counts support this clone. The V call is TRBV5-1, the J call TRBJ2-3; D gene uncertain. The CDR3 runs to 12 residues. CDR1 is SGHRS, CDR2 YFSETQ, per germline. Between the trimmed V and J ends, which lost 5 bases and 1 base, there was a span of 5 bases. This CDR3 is CASRGGTDTQYF. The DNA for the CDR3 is TGCGCCAGCAGAGGAGGCACAGATACGCAGTATTTT.

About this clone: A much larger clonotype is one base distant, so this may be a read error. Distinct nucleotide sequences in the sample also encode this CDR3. The CDR3 region has the DNA TGTGCCACCAGTGAGTCAGGGCGCGTCGGCGAAAAACTGTTTTTT. It yields the protein CATSESGRVGEKLFF. This rearrangement joins TRBV24-1 to TRBJ1-4; D perhaps matches TRBD1 (5 bases). This CDR3 contains 15 residues. CDR1 KGHDR and CDR2 SFDVKD come from the germline V gene. The V gene lost 4 bases and the J gene lost 8 bases, with 16 bases spanning the gap.